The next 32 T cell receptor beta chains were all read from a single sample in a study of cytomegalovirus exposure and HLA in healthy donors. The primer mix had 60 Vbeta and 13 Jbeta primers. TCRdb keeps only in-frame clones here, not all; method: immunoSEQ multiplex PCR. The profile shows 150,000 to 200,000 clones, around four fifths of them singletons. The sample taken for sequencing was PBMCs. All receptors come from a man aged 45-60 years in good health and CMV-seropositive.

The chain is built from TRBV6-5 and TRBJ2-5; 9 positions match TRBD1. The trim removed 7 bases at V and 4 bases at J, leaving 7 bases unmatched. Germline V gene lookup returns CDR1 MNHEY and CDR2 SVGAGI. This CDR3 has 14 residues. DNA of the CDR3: TGTGCCAGCAAAAACAGGGGGCGGGGAGAGACCCAGTACTTC. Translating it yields CASKNRGRGETQYF.

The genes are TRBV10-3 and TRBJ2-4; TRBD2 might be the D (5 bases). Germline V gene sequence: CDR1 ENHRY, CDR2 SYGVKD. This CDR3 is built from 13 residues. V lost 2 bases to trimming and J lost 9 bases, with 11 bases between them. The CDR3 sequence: CAISENSAGIQYF. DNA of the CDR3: TGTGCCATCAGTGAGAATAGCGCGGGCATTCAGTACTTC.

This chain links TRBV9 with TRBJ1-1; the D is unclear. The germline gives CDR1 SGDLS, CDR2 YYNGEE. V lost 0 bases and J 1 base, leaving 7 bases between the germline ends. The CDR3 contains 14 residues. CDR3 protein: CASSVVTANTEAFF. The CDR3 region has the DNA TGTGCCAGCAGCGTAGTAACAGCGAACACTGAAGCTTTCTTT.

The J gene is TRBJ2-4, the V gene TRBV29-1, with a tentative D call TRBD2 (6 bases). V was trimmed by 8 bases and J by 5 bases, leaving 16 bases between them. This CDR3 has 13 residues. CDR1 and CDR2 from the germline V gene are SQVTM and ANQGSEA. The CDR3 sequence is CSTRGSQQNIQYF. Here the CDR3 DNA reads TGCAGCACTCGGGGGAGCCAACAAAACATTCAGTACTTC.

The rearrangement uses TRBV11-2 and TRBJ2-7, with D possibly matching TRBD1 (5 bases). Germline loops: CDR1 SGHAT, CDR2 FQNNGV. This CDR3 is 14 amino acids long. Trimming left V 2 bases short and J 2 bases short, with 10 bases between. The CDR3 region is CASSLNPGTYEQYF. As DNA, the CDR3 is TGTGCCAGCAGCTTAAACCCAGGGACCTACGAGCAGTACTTC.

CDR3 DNA: TGTGCCAGCAGCCTCTGGGGGGGATACAATGAGCAGTTCTTC. Translated, it gives CASSLWGGYNEQFF. This rearrangement joins TRBV11-2 to TRBJ2-1, with 7 positions matching TRBD2. Germline V CDR1 and CDR2: SGHAT, FQNNGV. The CDR3 spans 14 residues. The V segment lost 5 bases and the J segment 4 bases; nucleotides outside the gene matches: 5.

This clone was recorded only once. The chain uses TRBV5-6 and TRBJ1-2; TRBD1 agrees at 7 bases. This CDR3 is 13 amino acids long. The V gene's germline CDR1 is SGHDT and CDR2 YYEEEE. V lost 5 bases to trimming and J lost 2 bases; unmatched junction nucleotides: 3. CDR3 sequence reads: CASRDRRNYGYTF. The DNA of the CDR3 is TGTGCCAGCAGGGACAGGCGCAACTATGGCTACACCTTC. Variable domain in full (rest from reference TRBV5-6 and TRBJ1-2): DAGVTQSPTHLIKTRGQQVTLRCSPKSGHDTVSWYQQALGQGPQFIFQYYEEEERQRGNFPDRFSGHQFPNYSSELNVNALLLGDSALYLCASRDRRNYGYTFGSGTRLTVV.

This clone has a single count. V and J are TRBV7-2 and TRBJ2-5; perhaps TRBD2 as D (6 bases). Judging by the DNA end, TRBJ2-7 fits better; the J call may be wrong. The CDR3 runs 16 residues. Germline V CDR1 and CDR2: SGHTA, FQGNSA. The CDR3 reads CASSFRAGGGAYEQYF. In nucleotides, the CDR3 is TGTGCCAGCAGCTTCCGGGCGGGTGGAGGGGCCTACGAGCAGTACTTC.

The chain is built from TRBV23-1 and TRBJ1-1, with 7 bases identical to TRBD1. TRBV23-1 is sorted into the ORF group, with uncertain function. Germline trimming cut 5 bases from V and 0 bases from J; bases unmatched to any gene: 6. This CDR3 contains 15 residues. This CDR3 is CASSVGQAMNTEAFF. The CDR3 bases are TGCGCCAGCAGTGTAGGACAGGCCATGAACACTGAAGCTTTCTTT.

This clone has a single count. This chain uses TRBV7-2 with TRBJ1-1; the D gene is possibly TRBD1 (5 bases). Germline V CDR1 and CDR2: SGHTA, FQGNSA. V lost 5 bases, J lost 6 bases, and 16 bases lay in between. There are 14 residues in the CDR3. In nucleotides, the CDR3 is TGTGCCAGCAGCCTGGGACGGGGGACCGCTGAAGCTTTCTTT. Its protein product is CASSLGRGTAEAFF.

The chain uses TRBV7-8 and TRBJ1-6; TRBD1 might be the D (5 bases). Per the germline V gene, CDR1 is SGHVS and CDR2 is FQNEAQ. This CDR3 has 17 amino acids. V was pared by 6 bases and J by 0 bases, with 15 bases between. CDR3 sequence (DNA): TGTGCCAGCAGGGAAACAGGAGCTAGCTCCTATAATTCACCCCTCCACTTT. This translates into CASRETGASSYNSPLHF.

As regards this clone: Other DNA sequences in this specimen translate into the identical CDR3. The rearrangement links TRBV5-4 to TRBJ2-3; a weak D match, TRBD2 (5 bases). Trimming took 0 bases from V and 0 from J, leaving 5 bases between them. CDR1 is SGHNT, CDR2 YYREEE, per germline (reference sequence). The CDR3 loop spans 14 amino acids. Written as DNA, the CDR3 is TGTGCCAGCAGCTTGGCGGGGAGCACAGATACGCAGTATTTT. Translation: CASSLAGSTDTQYF.

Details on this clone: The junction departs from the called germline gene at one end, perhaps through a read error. CDR3 sequence reads: CSSSPQRGGKNEQFF. CDR3 DNA: TGTTCCAGCAGCCCTCAGCGGGGGGGTAAAAATGAGCAGTTCTTC. The chain links TRBV7-9 to TRBJ2-1; 10 positions agree with TRBD2. Germline assignment: CDR1 SEHNR and CDR2 FQNEAQ (reference sequence). This CDR3 has 15 residues.

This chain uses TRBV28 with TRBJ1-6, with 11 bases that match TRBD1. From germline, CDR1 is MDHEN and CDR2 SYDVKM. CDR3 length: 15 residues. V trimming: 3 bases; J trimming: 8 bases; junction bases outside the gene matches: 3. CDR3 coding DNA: TGTGCCAGCAGTTTGGGGGACAGGGGGTATTCACCCCTCCACTTT. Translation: CASSLGDRGYSPLHF.

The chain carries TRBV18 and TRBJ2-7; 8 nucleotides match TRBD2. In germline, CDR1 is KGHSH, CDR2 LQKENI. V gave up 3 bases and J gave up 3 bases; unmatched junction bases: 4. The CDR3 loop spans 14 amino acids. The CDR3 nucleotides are TGTGCCAGCTCACCGCCGGGACTAGACTACGAGCAGTACTTC. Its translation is CASSPPGLDYEQYF.

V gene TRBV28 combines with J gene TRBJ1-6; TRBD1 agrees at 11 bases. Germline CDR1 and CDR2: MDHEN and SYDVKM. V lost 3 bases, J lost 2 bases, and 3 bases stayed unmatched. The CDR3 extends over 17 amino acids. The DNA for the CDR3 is TGTGCCAGCAGTTTCGGGACAGGGGGTCCCTATAATTCACCCCTCCACTTT. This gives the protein CASSFGTGGPYNSPLHF.

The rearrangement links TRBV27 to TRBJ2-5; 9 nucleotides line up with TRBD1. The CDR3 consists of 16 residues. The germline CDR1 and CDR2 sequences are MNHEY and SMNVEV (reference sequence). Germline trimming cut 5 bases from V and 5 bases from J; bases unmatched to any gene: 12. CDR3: CASSTTGQGLGETQYF. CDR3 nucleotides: TGTGCCAGCAGTACCACCGGACAGGGGCTAGGGGAGACCCAGTACTTC.

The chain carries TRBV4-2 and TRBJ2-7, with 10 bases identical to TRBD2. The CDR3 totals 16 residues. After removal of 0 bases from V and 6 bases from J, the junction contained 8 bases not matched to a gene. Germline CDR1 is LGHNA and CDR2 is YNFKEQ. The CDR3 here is CASSQDSERGGSEQYF. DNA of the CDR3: TGTGCCAGCAGCCAAGATAGTGAGCGGGGGGGCTCCGAGCAGTACTTC.

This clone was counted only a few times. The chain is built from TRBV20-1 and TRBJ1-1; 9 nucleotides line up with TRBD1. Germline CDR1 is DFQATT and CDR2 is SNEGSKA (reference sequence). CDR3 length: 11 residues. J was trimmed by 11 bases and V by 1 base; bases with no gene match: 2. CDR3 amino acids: CSARGDRDAFF. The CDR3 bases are TGCAGTGCTAGAGGGGACAGGGATGCTTTCTTT.

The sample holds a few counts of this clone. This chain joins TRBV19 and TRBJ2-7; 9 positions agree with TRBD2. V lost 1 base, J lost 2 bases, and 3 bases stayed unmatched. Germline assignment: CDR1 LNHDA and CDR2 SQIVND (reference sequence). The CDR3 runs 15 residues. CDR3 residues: CASSIGLAGTYEQYF. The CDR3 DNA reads TGTGCCAGTAGTATAGGCCTAGCGGGGACCTACGAGCAGTACTTC.

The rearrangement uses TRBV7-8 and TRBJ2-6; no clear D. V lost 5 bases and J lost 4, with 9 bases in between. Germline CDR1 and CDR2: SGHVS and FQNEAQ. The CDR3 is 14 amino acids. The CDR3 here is CASSPGSGANVLTF. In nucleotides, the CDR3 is TGTGCCAGCAGCCCAGGTTCCGGGGCCAACGTCCTGACTTTC.

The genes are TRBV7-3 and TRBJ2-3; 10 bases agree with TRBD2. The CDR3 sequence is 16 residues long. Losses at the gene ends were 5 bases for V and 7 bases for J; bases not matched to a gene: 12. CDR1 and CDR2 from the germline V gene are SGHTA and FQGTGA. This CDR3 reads CASSTRSSGGRYTQYF. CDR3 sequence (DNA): TGTGCCAGCAGCACCCGTTCTAGCGGGGGACGCTATACGCAGTATTTT.

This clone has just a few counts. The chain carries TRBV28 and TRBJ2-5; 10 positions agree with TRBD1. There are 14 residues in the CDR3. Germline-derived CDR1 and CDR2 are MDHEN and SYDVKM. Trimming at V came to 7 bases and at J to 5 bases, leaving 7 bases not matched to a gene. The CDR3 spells CASIDRGRRETQYF. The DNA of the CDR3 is TGTGCCAGCATCGACAGGGGGCGACGGGAGACCCAGTACTTC.

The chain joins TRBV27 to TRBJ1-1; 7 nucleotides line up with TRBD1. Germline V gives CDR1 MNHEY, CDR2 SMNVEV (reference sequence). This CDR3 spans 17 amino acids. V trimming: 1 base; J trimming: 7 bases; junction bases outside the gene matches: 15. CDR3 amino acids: CASSLFVGDTSGGEAFF. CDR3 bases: TGTGCCAGCAGTTTATTTGTCGGGGACACCTCAGGGGGTGAAGCTTTCTTT.

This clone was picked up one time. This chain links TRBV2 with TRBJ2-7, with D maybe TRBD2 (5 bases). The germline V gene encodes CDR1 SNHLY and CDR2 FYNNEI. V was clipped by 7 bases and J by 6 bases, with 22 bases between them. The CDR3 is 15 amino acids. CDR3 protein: CASISLLSGSGEQYF. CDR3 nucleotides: TGTGCCAGCATTTCACTTCTGTCGGGGTCGGGCGAGCAGTACTTC.

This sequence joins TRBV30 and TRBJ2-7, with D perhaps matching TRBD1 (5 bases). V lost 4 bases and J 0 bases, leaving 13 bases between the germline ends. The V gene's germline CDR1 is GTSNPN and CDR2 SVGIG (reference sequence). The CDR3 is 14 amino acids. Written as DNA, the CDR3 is TGTGCCTGGAAATCCAAGACAGACTCCTACGAGCAGTACTTC. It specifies CAWKSKTDSYEQYF.

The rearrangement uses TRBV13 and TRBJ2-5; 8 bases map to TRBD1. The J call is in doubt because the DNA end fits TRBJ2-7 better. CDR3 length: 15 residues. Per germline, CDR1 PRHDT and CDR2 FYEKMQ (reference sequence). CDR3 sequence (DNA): TGTGCCAGCAGCGATCCCGGGACAGGATCCTACGAGCAGTACTTC. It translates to CASSDPGTGSYEQYF.

The CDR3 DNA is TGTGCCAGCAGGACAGGGGTAAACACCGGGGAGCTGTTTTTT. The encoded protein is CASRTGVNTGELFF. The chain is built from TRBV28 and TRBJ2-2, with TRBD1 matching over 8 bases. Germline CDR1 reads MDHEN; CDR2 reads SYDVKM. The CDR3 spans 14 residues. The J segment lost 2 bases and the V segment lost 6 bases, leaving 2 bases of the junction unmatched.

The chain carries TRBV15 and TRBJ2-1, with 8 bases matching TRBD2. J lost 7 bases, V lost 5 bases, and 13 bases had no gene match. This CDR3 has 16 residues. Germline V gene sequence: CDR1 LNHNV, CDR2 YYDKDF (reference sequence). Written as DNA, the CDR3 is TGTGCCACCAGCGGCTCAACGGGGGGGGTAGGTAATGAGCAGTTCTTC. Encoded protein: CATSGSTGGVGNEQFF.

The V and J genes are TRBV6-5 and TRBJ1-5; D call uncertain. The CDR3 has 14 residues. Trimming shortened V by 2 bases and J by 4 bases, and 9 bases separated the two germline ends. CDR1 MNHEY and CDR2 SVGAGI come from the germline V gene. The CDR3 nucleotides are TGTGCCAGCAGTTACAGAGGAGCGAATCAGCCCCAGCATTTT. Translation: CASSYRGANQPQHF.

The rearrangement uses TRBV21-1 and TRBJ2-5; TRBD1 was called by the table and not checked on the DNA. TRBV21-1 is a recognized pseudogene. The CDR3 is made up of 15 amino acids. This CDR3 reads CASSKERGSPETQYF. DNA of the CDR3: TGTGCCAGCAGCAAAGAAAGGGGTAGTCCAGAGACCCAGTACTTC.

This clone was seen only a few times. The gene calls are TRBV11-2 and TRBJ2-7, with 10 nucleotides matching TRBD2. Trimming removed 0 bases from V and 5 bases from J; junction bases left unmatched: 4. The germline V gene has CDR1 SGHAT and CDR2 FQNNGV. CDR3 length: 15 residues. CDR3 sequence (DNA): TGTGCCAGCAGCTTAGACCCTAGCGGGGGTAACGAGCAGTACTTC. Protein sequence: CASSLDPSGGNEQYF.